Described below is a single T cell receptor (beta chain) sequence and its context. The record originates from a study of blood T cell repertoires in COVID-19. Data came from immunoSEQ multiplex PCR; TCRdb stores just in-frame clones and leaves some out. The sample records some 48,000 clones, just over 85% being singletons. This clonotype was obtained from a woman of 80 years or more with acute or convalescent COVID-19. Input material: peripheral blood.

The CDR3 region has the DNA TGCGCCAGCAGCTTGGGACAGGGGGCAACTAATGAAAAACTGTTTTTT. Residues: CASSLGQGATNEKLFF. V gene TRBV5-1 combines with J gene TRBJ1-4, with 9 bases lining up with TRBD1. CDR3 length: 16 residues. Per the germline V gene, CDR1 is SGHRS and CDR2 is YFSETQ. The J segment lost 0 bases and the V segment lost 0 bases, leaving 0 bases of the junction unmatched.